One sample yielded the 9 T cell receptor beta chains listed below, sequenced in a study of beta chain features in type 1 diabetes. These TCRs are of unknown antigen specificity. General study results and limits: In every one of the four CD4+ subsets, TCRB CDR3s were moderately but significantly shorter in Type 1 diabetes patients.

Reverse transcription of all isolated RNA meant that expressed TCRB transcripts were sequenced. Repertoires were generated with immunoSEQ multiplex PCR, while TCRdb's copy carries only in-frame clones and drops some. The sample holds under 200,000 clones, around 8.4% seen once. Sequenced sample: central memory CD4+ T cells from blood. The receptors shown here come from a woman younger than 30 with type 1 diabetes.

This clone was seen only a few times. The rearrangement uses TRBV6-5 and TRBJ2-7; 9 bases fit TRBD1. The CDR3 has 15 residues. With V trimmed by 5 bases and J by 4 bases, 9 bases remained unmatched. The germline gives CDR1 MNHEY, CDR2 SVGAGI. CDR3 sequence reads: CASSNPGQGTYEQYF. As DNA, the CDR3 is TGTGCCAGCAGTAACCCGGGACAGGGAACTTACGAGCAGTACTTC.

Only a few counts were recorded for this clone. The chain joins TRBV10-3 to TRBJ2-2; D call uncertain. The CDR3 extends over 14 amino acids. Germline V gene sequence: CDR1 ENHRY, CDR2 SYGVKD. V was trimmed by 7 bases and J by 0 bases, leaving 9 bases between them. The CDR3: CAINPSTNTGELFF. The CDR3 bases are TGTGCCATCAATCCGAGCACGAACACCGGGGAGCTGTTTTTT.

This clone was seen a few times. This chain joins TRBV4-2 and TRBJ2-3; TRBD2 might be the D (6 bases). The CDR3 contains 14 residues. The germline V gene has CDR1 LGHNA and CDR2 YNFKEQ. The V end lost 0 bases, the J end lost 5 bases, and 9 bases lay between the germline ends. The CDR3 DNA is TGTGCCAGCAGCCAAGAGCGGGGAGGAGATACGCAGTATTTT. It yields the protein CASSQERGGDTQYF.

The chain employs TRBV11-1 and TRBJ2-3; 11 bases are a match to TRBD2. The junction had 3 bases not matched to a gene; V was cut back by 3 bases and J by 4 bases. The length of the CDR3 is 15 residues. Germline V gives CDR1 SGHAT, CDR2 FQDESV (reference sequence). The CDR3 DNA follows: TGTGCCAGCAGCTTCCCTAGCGGGAGGCCAGATACGCAGTATTTT. Translated, it gives CASSFPSGRPDTQYF. The entire variable domain, with the rest obtained from reference TRBV11-1 and TRBJ2-3, is as follows: EAEVAQSPRYKITEKSQAVAFWCDPISGHATLYWYRQILGQGPELLVQFQDESVVDDSQLPKDRFSAERLKGVDSTLKIQPAELGDSAMYLCASSFPSGRPDTQYFGPGTRLTVL.

This clone was observed a handful of times. The chain has TRBV4-3 and TRBJ1-2; TRBD1 matches 8 bases. With 4 bases clipped from V and 4 bases from J, the junction kept 2 bases outside the gene matches. From germline, CDR1 is LGHNA and CDR2 YSLEER. This CDR3 has 13 amino acids. This chain's CDR3 is CASSPDRGYGYTF. Here the CDR3 DNA reads TGCGCCAGCAGCCCCGACAGGGGCTATGGCTACACCTTC.

In its sample, this clone was seen a few times. V usage is TRBV5-4 and J usage is TRBJ2-1; TRBD2 agrees at 7 bases. V shed 4 bases, J shed 6 bases, and the junction held 7 bases outside the gene matches. The CDR3 runs 14 residues. Germline CDR1 and CDR2: SGHNT and YYREEE (reference sequence). CDR3 sequence (DNA): TGTGCCAGCAGCGGGACTAACTTTCTCAATGAGCAGTTCTTC. Its protein product is CASSGTNFLNEQFF. Full variable domain (missing parts from reference TRBV5-4 and TRBJ2-1): ETGVTQSPTHLIKTRGQQVTLRCSSQSGHNTVSWYQQALGQGPQFIFQYYREEENGRGNFPPRFSGLQFPNYSSELNVNALELDDSALYLCASSGTNFLNEQFFGPGTRLTVL.

This clone was counted a few times. The J gene is TRBJ2-1, the V gene TRBV7-2; the match to TRBD2 covers 8 bases. The V gene end was trimmed by 0 bases and the J gene end by 0 bases; junction bases not matched to a gene: 7. Per germline, CDR1 SGHTA and CDR2 FQGNSA. The CDR3 is 18 amino acids. This chain's CDR3 is CASSLAAGGRGSYNEQFF. CDR3 in DNA: TGTGCCAGCAGCTTAGCGGCGGGGGGCAGAGGCTCCTACAATGAGCAGTTCTTC.

In this sample, this clone turned up a few times. The chain carries TRBV2 and TRBJ1-1, with D possibly matching TRBD1 (6 bases). There are 13 residues in the CDR3. Germline values: CDR1 SNHLY, CDR2 FYNNEI. V lost 4 bases and J 8 bases, leaving 14 bases between the germline ends. The CDR3 bases are TGTGCCAGCAGTGGGTTGGAAGGGGGAGAAGCTTTCTTT. Amino acids: CASSGLEGGEAFF.

A few counts support this clone. The chain uses TRBV29-1 and TRBJ2-7; possible D gene TRBD2, 5 bases. Looked up from germline, CDR1 is SQVTM and CDR2 is ANQGSEA. The CDR3 runs 14 residues. Between the trimmed V and J ends, which lost 3 bases and 1 base, there was a span of 13 bases. The CDR3 is CSVESGVGSYEQYF. CDR3 nucleotide sequence: TGCAGCGTTGAGTCCGGGGTAGGATCCTACGAGCAGTACTTC.